These T cell receptor beta chains were read from a single sample in a study of Ad26.COV2.S vaccination and SARS-CoV-2 variants. Produced via immunoSEQ multiplex PCR; TCRdb's table is partial and in-frame only. The sample has approximately 410,000 clones, more than 75% seen once. The sequencing here drew on peripheral blood, taken in a trial of Ad26.COV2.S vaccine versus placebo. Receptor source: a person between 18 and 65 years old who received the Ad26.COV2.S COVID-19 vaccine or a placebo. Both conserved end residues are part of each CDR3. D genes are given only for firm matches. The listing skips clone size in some rows; elsewhere it reads once, few, many or a size class.

J: TRBJ1-6
D: NA
size: NA
V: TRBV5-1
DNA: TGCGCCAGCAAGGAGGGGAATTCACCCCTCCACTTT
CDR3: CASKEGNSPLHF

J: TRBJ2-1
D: TRBD1
size: NA
V: TRBV5-1
DNA: TGCGCCAGCAGCTTGGGACAGGGGACATACAATGAGCAGTTCTTC
CDR3: CASSLGQGTYNEQFF

J: TRBJ1-2
D: TRBD1
size: NA
V: TRBV18
DNA: TGTGCCAGCTCACCACCGGGACAGGTCGATGGCTACACCTTC
CDR3: CASSPPGQVDGYTF

J: TRBJ1-1
D: NA
size: NA
V: TRBV27
DNA: TGTGCCAGCAAGATTGGACAGAGAACCTTGAACACTGAAGCTTTCTTT
CDR3: CASKIGQRTLNTEAFF

J: TRBJ1-4
D: NA
size: NA
V: TRBV19
DNA: TGTGCCAGTAGTATAGGGACCGCTGCGGGGGAAAAACTGTTTTTT
CDR3: CASSIGTAAGEKLFF

J: TRBJ2-1
D: TRBD1
size: NA
V: TRBV2
DNA: TGTGCCAGCAGTGATGCGGGACAGGGGATAGATGAGCAGTTCTTC
CDR3: CASSDAGQGIDEQFF

J: TRBJ1-2
D: TRBD1
size: NA
V: TRBV28
DNA: TGTGCCAGCAGTTCCCCTTTCGACAGGGGGGATCATGGCTACACCTTC
CDR3: CASSSPFDRGDHGYTF

J: TRBJ1-1
D: TRBD1
size: NA
V: TRBV6-5
DNA: TGTGCCAGCAGTCGTGGGACAGTGAACACTGAAGCTTTCTTT
CDR3: CASSRGTVNTEAFF

J: TRBJ1-5
D: NA
size: few
V: TRBV15
DNA: TGTGCCACCAGCAGAGGAGGAGGGGAAGGCTCCAATCAGCCCCAGCATTTT
CDR3: CATSRGGGEGSNQPQHF

J: TRBJ1-2
D: TRBD1
size: NA
V: TRBV5-1
DNA: TGCGCCAGCAGCTTGGTACAGGGGGGCTACACCTTC
CDR3: CASSLVQGGYTF

J: TRBJ1-4
D: TRBD1
size: once
V: TRBV11-2
DNA: TGTGCCAGCAGCTTAGGCGGACAGGGTGGGAATGAAAAACTGTTTTTT
CDR3: CASSLGGQGGNEKLFF

J: TRBJ2-7
D: NA
size: once
V: TRBV2
DNA: TGTGCCAGCAAACTGGTAGCGGTTAGCTCCTACGAGCAGTACTTC
CDR3: CASKLVAVSSYEQYF

J: TRBJ2-5
D: NA
size: NA
V: TRBV29-1
DNA: TGCAGCGTTGAAGATAGGCGCCTAGCTGGGGCGCAAGAGACCCAGTACTTC
CDR3: CSVEDRRLAGAQETQYF

J: TRBJ2-3
D: NA
size: NA
V: TRBV2
DNA: TGTGCCAGCAACCTCCTCGGGAGCACCACAGATACGCAGTATTTT
CDR3: CASNLLGSTTDTQYF

J: TRBJ1-1
D: NA
size: NA
V: TRBV10-3
DNA: TGTGCCATCAGCGGGGGGGGAACTGAAGCTTTCTTT
CDR3: CAISGGGTEAFF

J: TRBJ1-1
D: NA
size: NA
V: TRBV27
DNA: TGTGCCAGCAGTTTATCGGGATCGGGGGTCACTGAAGCTTTCTTT
CDR3: CASSLSGSGVTEAFF

J: TRBJ2-2
D: TRBD2
size: NA
V: TRBV7-9
DNA: TGTGCCAGCAGCTTAGACCAGGGAGGGACCGGGGAGCTGTTTTTT
CDR3: CASSLDQGGTGELFF

J: TRBJ1-1
D: NA
size: NA
V: TRBV5-6
DNA: TGTGCCAGCAGCTTGTTCGTGGTGGAGGGGGAAGCTTTCTTT
CDR3: CASSLFVVEGEAFF

J: TRBJ1-5
D: NA
size: NA
V: TRBV15
DNA: TGTGCCACCAGCACGGGGAATCAGCCCCAGCATTTT
CDR3: CATSTGNQPQHF

J: TRBJ2-5
D: NA
size: NA
V: TRBV10-3
DNA: TGTGCCATCAGTGGGGGGAACCCGGAGACCCAGTACTTC
CDR3: CAISGGNPETQYF

J: TRBJ2-5
D: TRBD2
size: NA
V: TRBV5-1
DNA: TGCGCCAGCAGCTTAGTCATCGGCGGGGGTCAAGAGACCCAGTACTTC
CDR3: CASSLVIGGGQETQYF

J: TRBJ1-5
D: NA
size: NA
V: TRBV28
DNA: TGTGCCAGCAAAGTACATTATAGCAATCAGCCCCAGCATTTT
CDR3: CASKVHYSNQPQHF

J: TRBJ1-1
D: NA
size: NA
V: TRBV5-6
DNA: TGTGCCAGCAGCTTATTTAGTCCGGGGAACACTGAAGCTTTCTTT
CDR3: CASSLFSPGNTEAFF

J: TRBJ1-1
D: NA
size: NA
V: TRBV28
DNA: TGTGCCAGCAGTTTTGGGGTCGGGGGATCAGTGAACACTGAAGCTTTCTTT
CDR3: CASSFGVGGSVNTEAFF

J: TRBJ2-7
D: NA
size: few
V: TRBV6-5
DNA: TGTGCCAGCAGAATGAACAGGGAGCGAGGCGAGCAGTACTTC
CDR3: CASRMNRERGEQYF

J: TRBJ1-1
D: NA
size: NA
V: TRBV7-2
DNA: TGTGCCAGCAGCTTACTTCCGGGGCAGGGTAGGACTGAAGCTTTCTTT
CDR3: CASSLLPGQGRTEAFF

J: TRBJ1-4
D: NA
size: NA
V: TRBV28
DNA: TGTGCCAGCAGTTCGCCAGGGAGAAATGAAAAACTGTTTTTT
CDR3: CASSSPGRNEKLFF

J: TRBJ1-2
D: NA
size: NA
V: TRBV4-3
DNA: TGCGCCAGCAGCCAATTGGACGGACCCTTCGGCTATGGCTACACCTTC
CDR3: CASSQLDGPFGYGYTF

J: TRBJ2-2
D: TRBD2
size: NA
V: TRBV7-8
DNA: TGTGCCAGCAGCTTACTGCCTAGCGGGGGGGCCGTGAACACCGGGGAGCTGTTTTTT
CDR3: CASSLLPSGGAVNTGELFF

J: TRBJ1-2
D: NA
size: NA
V: TRBV7-9
DNA: TGTGCCAGCAGCTTAGTTTCTCTGCTTAACTATGGCTACACCTTC
CDR3: CASSLVSLLNYGYTF

J: TRBJ1-2
D: TRBD1
size: NA
V: TRBV29-1
DNA: TGCAGCGAAACATCAGGGGGCGGTGGCTACACCTTC
CDR3: CSETSGGGGYTF

J: TRBJ1-6
D: TRBD1
size: NA
V: TRBV5-5
DNA: TGTGCCAGCAGCCCGGGACAGGGGGCTTGGAATTCACCCCTCCACTTT
CDR3: CASSPGQGAWNSPLHF

J: TRBJ2-2
D: NA
size: NA
V: TRBV28
DNA: TGTGCCAGCAGGACTGACCTCCCCGGGGAGCTGTTTTTT
CDR3: CASRTDLPGELFF

J: TRBJ2-3
D: NA
size: NA
V: TRBV7-9
DNA: TGTGCCAGCAGCAACAGGGATACGCAGTATTTT
CDR3: CASSNRDTQYF

J: TRBJ1-5
D: NA
size: NA
V: TRBV6-2/TRBV6-3
DNA: TGTGCCAGCAGTTTAGGAGGAGGCAATCAGCCCCAGCATTTT
CDR3: CASSLGGGNQPQHF

J: TRBJ2-1
D: NA
size: NA
V: TRBV5-1
DNA: TGCGCCAGCACCTCCGGGGTCGGGGGGCGGATCAATGAGCAGTTCTTC
CDR3: CASTSGVGGRINEQFF

J: TRBJ2-2
D: NA
size: NA
V: TRBV6-2/TRBV6-3
DNA: TGTGCCAGCAGTGCTCATGCCGGGGAGCTGTTTTTT
CDR3: CASSAHAGELFF

J: TRBJ2-5
D: NA
size: NA
V: TRBV11-1
DNA: TGTGCCAGCAGCTTAGGTGAACAAGAGACCCAGTACTTC
CDR3: CASSLGEQETQYF

J: TRBJ1-4
D: TRBD1
size: NA
V: TRBV7-6
DNA: TGTGCCAGCAGCCCGACGTTCCGGGACAGGGGATCGCCTAATGAAAAACTGTTTTTT
CDR3: CASSPTFRDRGSPNEKLFF

J: TRBJ1-1
D: NA
size: NA
V: TRBV15
DNA: TGTGCCACCAGCAGAATGGACGGGAACACTGAAGCTTTCTTT
CDR3: CATSRMDGNTEAFF

J: TRBJ1-3
D: TRBD1
size: few
V: TRBV19
DNA: TGTGCCAGTAGCCGGAGCGGACAGGGAGGAAACACCATATATTTT
CDR3: CASSRSGQGGNTIYF

J: TRBJ2-1
D: NA
size: few
V: TRBV14
DNA: TGTGCCAGCAGCGAACTAGCAAATGAGCAGTTCTTC
CDR3: CASSELANEQFF

J: TRBJ1-6
D: TRBD1
size: NA
V: TRBV7-2
DNA: TGTGCCAGCAGCTACCCGGGACAGAACATACATAATTCACCCCTCCACTTT
CDR3: CASSYPGQNIHNSPLHF

J: TRBJ1-1
D: NA
size: NA
V: TRBV29-1
DNA: TGCAGCGTTGAATTGGGTACGGGGAACACTGAAGCTTTCTTT
CDR3: CSVELGTGNTEAFF

J: TRBJ2-1
D: NA
size: NA
V: TRBV9
DNA: TGTGCCAGCAGCGTAGGAGACAACGTTATCAATGAGCAGTTCTTC
CDR3: CASSVGDNVINEQFF

J: TRBJ2-2
D: TRBD2
size: once
V: TRBV24-1
DNA: TGTGCCACCAGTGATAAAACCTTAGCGGGGAGACTGAACACCGGGGAGCTGTTTTTT
CDR3: CATSDKTLAGRLNTGELFF

J: TRBJ2-5
D: NA
size: NA
V: TRBV14
DNA: TGTGCCAGCAGCCAAGATCCCGGGGGCCGGGGAGACCAGTACTTC
CDR3: CASSQDPGGRGDQYF

J: TRBJ1-4
D: TRBD1
size: NA
V: TRBV30
DNA: TGTGCCTGGAGTGTAAAGGGACAGACAACTAATGAAAAACTGTTTTTT
CDR3: CAWSVKGQTTNEKLFF

J: TRBJ2-5
D: NA
size: NA
V: TRBV28
DNA: TGTGCCAGCAGTTTCGTATCGTCGGGACGGGAGACCCAGTACTTC
CDR3: CASSFVSSGRETQYF

J: TRBJ2-2
D: NA
size: NA
V: TRBV15
DNA: TGTGCCACCAGCATCGGATGGACAGCAAAGAACACCGGGGAGCTGTTTTTT
CDR3: CATSIGWTAKNTGELFF

J: TRBJ2-7
D: TRBD2
size: NA
V: TRBV4-1
DNA: TGCGCCAGCAGCCAAGCCCCGCTAGCGGGGGCCTACGAGCAGTACTTC
CDR3: CASSQAPLAGAYEQYF

J: TRBJ2-1
D: NA
size: NA
V: TRBV6-5
DNA: TGTGCCAGCAGCCCCGGGACTCCTGGGGGCAATGAGCAGTTCTTC
CDR3: CASSPGTPGGNEQFF

J: TRBJ2-7
D: NA
size: NA
V: TRBV5-1
DNA: TGCGCCAGCAGCACTCATGGGGCAGGGATTAACGAGCAGTACTTC
CDR3: CASSTHGAGINEQYF